The 14 T cell receptor beta chains below come from one sample, sequenced in a study of cytotoxic CD8 clonotypes in ibrutinib-treated CLL. The protocol was immunoSEQ multiplex PCR, while the TCRdb copy is restricted to in-frame clones and leaves out a portion. The sample carries about 49,000 clones, under 75% recorded once. The starting material was PBMCs, obtained after 12 months of ibrutinib treatment. Receptor source: a human donor with chronic lymphocytic leukemia.

This chain's CDR3 is CASSLGDGYEKLFF. The CDR3 DNA reads TGTGCCAGCAGCTTAGGGGACGGATATGAAAAACTGTTTTTT. V is TRBV5-8 and J is TRBJ1-4; a possible D gene is TRBD1 (5 bases). CDR3 length: 14 residues. With 2 bases removed from V and 6 bases from J, the gap between germline ends came to 11 bases. CDR1 and CDR2 from the germline V gene are SGHTS and YDEGEE.

This rearrangement joins TRBV19 to TRBJ1-1; 8 nucleotides agree with TRBD1. Trimming cost V 5 bases and J 6 bases; bases outside gene matches: 8. This CDR3 region has 14 residues. Germline V gene data show CDR1 as LNHDA and CDR2 as SQIVND (reference sequence). The CDR3 DNA reads TGTGCCAGTAGTTCGGGGACAGGTCTAGCTGAAGCTTTCTTT. This gives the protein CASSSGTGLAEAFF. The whole variable domain, filled in from reference TRBV19 and TRBJ1-1, reads DGGITQSPKYLFRKEGQNVTLSCEQNLNHDAMYWYRQDPGQGLRLIYYSQIVNDFQKGDIAEGYSVSREKKESFPLTVTSAQKNPTAFYLCASSSGTGLAEAFFGQGTRLTVV.

This chain uses TRBV5-1 with TRBJ1-1; D gene uncertain. The germline CDR1 and CDR2 sequences are SGHRS and YFSETQ. The CDR3 runs 17 residues. V dropped 3 bases and J dropped 4 bases, with 22 bases sitting between them. The CDR3, as DNA: TGCGCCAGCAGCTCATCTAGGGCTTTGAAGAGGGCCACTGAAGCTTTCTTT. Translated: CASSSSRALKRATEAFF.

A few counts support this clone. The rearrangement joins TRBV10-2 to TRBJ2-5; D may be TRBD1 or TRBD2 (5 bases each). V was pared by 6 bases and J by 1 base, with 15 bases between. The CDR3 extends over 15 amino acids. Germline V gene data show CDR1 as WSHSY and CDR2 as SAAADI. DNA for the CDR3: TGCGCCAGCAGCGAGCCGAGGGGCCCCCAAGAGACCCAGTACTTC. It codes for CASSEPRGPQETQYF.

The V gene is TRBV5-1, the J gene TRBJ2-1, with 7 bases aligning to TRBD1. V lost 2 bases to trimming and J lost 9 bases; unmatched junction nucleotides: 8. Germline V CDR1 and CDR2: SGHRS, YFSETQ. The CDR3 runs to 14 residues. The CDR3 DNA is TGCGCCAGCAGCTTTCGGACAGGCCTCACTGAGCAGTTCTTC. Translating gives CASSFRTGLTEQFF. The full variable domain, completed using reference TRBV5-1 and TRBJ2-1, is KAGVTQTPRYLIKTRGQQVTLSCSPISGHRSVSWYQQTPGQGLQFLFEYFSETQRNKGNFPGRFSGRQFSNSRSEMNVSTLELGDSALYLCASSFRTGLTEQFFGPGTRLTVL.

This rearrangement joins TRBV4-1 to TRBJ2-5; perhaps D is TRBD1 or TRBD2 (5 bases each). Germline-derived CDR1 and CDR2 are MGHRA and YSYEKL. V lost 1 base and J lost 4, with 7 bases in between. The CDR3 length is 13 residues. CDR3 DNA sequence: TGCGCCAGCAGCCAAGGGGGGAGAGAGACCCAGTACTTC. Protein: CASSQGGRETQYF.

The J gene is TRBJ2-2, the V gene TRBV29-1; 10 positions match TRBD1. CDR1 SQVTM and CDR2 ANQGSEA come from the germline V gene. The CDR3 has 14 amino acids. Trimming cost V 4 bases and J 6 bases; bases outside gene matches: 5. CDR3 amino acids: CSVVTGQGAGELFF. The DNA for the CDR3 is TGCAGCGTTGTCACAGGACAGGGGGCCGGGGAGCTGTTTTTT.

The gene calls are TRBV27 and TRBJ2-7, with D unclear. The ends were cut back, 1 base at V and 0 bases at J, with 4 bases in the middle. There are 13 residues in the CDR3. Per the germline V gene, CDR1 is MNHEY and CDR2 is SMNVEV (reference sequence). The CDR3 DNA reads TGTGCCAGCAGTTTATTCGACTCCTACGAGCAGTACTTC. Translation gives CASSLFDSYEQYF.

V gene TRBV10-1 combines with J gene TRBJ1-1, with 9 bases that match TRBD1. Germline trimming cut 5 bases from V and 4 bases from J; bases unmatched to any gene: 5. Germline CDR1 WNHNN, CDR2 SYGVQD (reference sequence). The CDR3 consists of 14 residues. CDR3 sequence: CASSWDRVSTEAFF. The CDR3 DNA follows: TGCGCCAGCAGTTGGGACAGGGTTAGCACTGAAGCTTTCTTT.

The chain recombines TRBV6-1 with TRBJ1-6; 8 bases agree with TRBD1. Germline lookup yields CDR1 MNHNS and CDR2 SASEGT. The CDR3 is made up of 15 amino acids. V lost 4 bases and J lost 9; bases outside the gene matches: 8. The CDR3 region is CASSGSTGGVSPLHF. Here the CDR3 DNA reads TGTGCCAGCAGTGGGAGTACAGGGGGTGTTTCACCCCTCCACTTT.

The gene calls are TRBV6-1 and TRBJ1-5, with D perhaps TRBD1 (5 bases). Between the trimmed V and J ends, which lost 4 bases and 5 bases, there was a span of 6 bases. Germline V gene data show CDR1 as MNHNS and CDR2 as SASEGT. The CDR3 extends over 12 amino acids. In DNA form, the CDR3 reads TGTGCCAGCAGTGTAGGGGATCAGCCCCAGCATTTT. Its translation: CASSVGDQPQHF.

This clone came up a few times. In the same sample, other DNA sequences code for this CDR3. The rearrangement links TRBV6-1 to TRBJ1-1, with no clear D. CDR1 MNHNS and CDR2 SASEGT come from the germline V gene. V was cut by 4 bases and J by 1 base, with 7 bases left in between. The CDR3 length is 13 residues. The CDR3 DNA follows: TGTGCCAGCAGTGTCAGCGGGAACACTGAAGCTTTCTTT. Amino acids: CASSVSGNTEAFF.

In its sample, this clone was seen many times. The chain links TRBV19 to TRBJ1-2; TRBD1 aligns across 10 bases. V trimming: 7 bases; J trimming: 8 bases; junction bases outside the gene matches: 7. The CDR3 is made up of 13 amino acids. Germline V gene lookup returns CDR1 LNHDA and CDR2 SQIVND (reference sequence). This CDR3 reads CASTPTGGKGYTF. DNA for the CDR3: TGTGCCAGTACCCCGACAGGGGGCAAGGGCTACACCTTC. Based on the CDR3 plus reference TRBV19 and TRBJ1-2, the full variable domain is DGGITQSPKYLFRKEGQNVTLSCEQNLNHDAMYWYRQDPGQGLRLIYYSQIVNDFQKGDIAEGYSVSREKKESFPLTVTSAQKNPTAFYLCASTPTGGKGYTFGSGTRLTVV.

The V call is TRBV19, the J call TRBJ2-7; 7 bases line up with TRBD1. V shed 3 bases and J 7 bases; nucleotides not matched to a gene: 12. Per the germline V gene, CDR1 is LNHDA and CDR2 is SQIVND (reference sequence). CDR3 length: 15 amino acids. The CDR3 spells CASSIGQAHLGEQYF. For the CDR3, the DNA is TGTGCCAGTAGTATTGGACAGGCGCATCTCGGGGAGCAGTACTTC.